This T cell receptor beta chain was retrieved from a study of blood T cell repertoires in COVID-19 (dated by TCRdb to about 2020). Looking at the study overall: Samples covering the acute and convalescent phases of COVID-19 were provided by collaborators in the United States, Italy and Spain. The prospective study material was composed of cDNA or gDNA derived from T cells, B-cell-depleted T cells, or PBMCs. The dataset comprised deeply sampled blood TCRbeta repertoires from subjects exposed to, actively infected with, or recovered from COVID-19. The repertoires were released in a freely available public database meant as a resource for research on the immune response to SARS-CoV-2. The samples were drawn from two sources: the first 160 participants of the ongoing ImmuneRACE study, and over 950 subjects contributed by 6 global collaborators. Sample metadata almost always included a de-identified subject ID, COVID-19 status, age in years and sex. Where HLA class I and class II types were available, the types were taken from metadata supplied by the sample provider, not from assay-based typing.

Participants in the prospective study were enrolled through a virtual design, were aged roughly 18 to 90 years, and lived in 20 to 30 United States geographic areas. Cohort assignment in the prospective study relied on participant-reported clinical history from a screening survey and a study questionnaire. For ImmuneRACE Cohort 3, a participant was defined as recovered based on two consecutive negative NP/OP PCR tests, clearance by a healthcare professional, or resolution of symptoms. In the prospective study, whole blood, serum and a nasopharyngeal or oropharyngeal swab were collected from each participant by mobile phlebotomists. Over an approximately 2-month period, participants in the prospective study had the option of providing additional blood draws and questionnaires. Before DNA extraction, blood samples from the prospective study were shipped at room temperature or frozen. The immunoSEQ Assay, a bias-controlled multiplex PCR, was used to amplify TCRbeta CDR3 regions from genomic DNA. As for the authors' bioinformatics: The number of nucleated cells in each sample was estimated by amplification of reference gene primers within the assay. To quantify the absolute abundance of each unique TCRbeta CDR3 rearrangement, sequence reads were collapsed and filtered. Productive Simpson clonality was computed per sample as the square root of Simpson's diversity index over productive rearrangements. TCRdb retrieved this table from immuneACCESS and kept in-frame rearrangements only. Not all clones are present; in checked studies, unresolved V genes account for under half, and no reason is known for the remainder. That table furnishes V, J and clone size, whereas the DNA furnished D and trimming. This sample gives 360,000 or so clones in total; roughly 87% of them show up just once. The biggest ten clones account for around 3% of the sample.

Results and caveats for the whole study, not just this receptor: The amount of clinical and demographic metadata varied by source and participant and was provided uncurated.

Measured from the cysteine to the phenylalanine, the CDR3 is 14 residues long. This entry keeps only the CDR3 DNA: 42 bases, framed from base 1. Relative to germline, V is missing 10 bases and J is missing 1 base, with 6 bases of the junction outside any gene match. From a lookup of the germline V gene, CDR1 and CDR2 are MGHDK and SYGVNS. Concerning this clone: Which antigen it targets is not known. Per-nucleotide qualities are absent, and no much larger clonotype sits a single base away.

The clonotype was recovered from a woman aged 25-40 years who had recovered from COVID-19. Sequencing input: PBMCs or T cells enriched from blood (not recorded which). The V gene is TRBV25-1 and the J gene is TRBJ2-3; 9 central nucleotides agree with TRBD2. The DNA sequence is given as TGTGCCACCTCCAAGCGGGGGGGCACAGATACGCAGTATTTT. Its protein reads: CATSKRGGTDTQYF.